The next 31 T cell receptor beta chains were all read from a single sample in a study of identifying expanded T cells in peripheral blood. TCRdb keeps only in-frame clones here, not all; method: immunoSEQ multiplex PCR. The table lists over 70,000 clones, roughly 91% of them singletons. The sequenced sample was blood. These TCRs come from a person aged 18 to 75 in good health.

The V and J genes are TRBV5-4 and TRBJ1-2; maybe TRBD1 (5 bases). Germline loops: CDR1 SGHNT, CDR2 YYREEE (reference sequence). V was trimmed by 10 bases and J by 4 bases, leaving 14 bases between them. This CDR3 comprises 12 residues. CDR3 sequence: CACWGGSYGYTF. The CDR3, as DNA: TGTGCCTGTTGGGGCGGTTCCTATGGCTACACCTTC. The whole variable domain, filled in from reference TRBV5-4 and TRBJ1-2, reads ETGVTQSPTHLIKTRGQQVTLRCSSQSGHNTVSWYQQALGQGPQFIFQYYREEENGRGNFPPRFSGLQFPNYSSELNVNALELDDSALYLCACWGGSYGYTFGSGTRLTVV.

This chain connects TRBV21-1 to TRBJ2-7; the D call TRBD2 from the table was never checked on the DNA. TRBV21-1 is recorded as a pseudogene. CDR3 length: 14 amino acids. Here the CDR3 reads CASSKDRGSYEQYF. The CDR3, as DNA: TGTGCCAGCAGCAAAGACCGCGGAAGCTACGAGCAGTACTTC.

The chain recombines TRBV11-1 with TRBJ1-1, with unresolved D. CDR1 and CDR2 (germline): SGHAT, FQDESV (reference sequence). The CDR3 loop spans 10 amino acids. Trimming shortened V by 7 bases and J by 7 bases, and 7 bases separated the two germline ends. Here the CDR3 DNA reads TGTGCCAGCAAGGGAGATGAAGCTTTCTTT. Translation: CASKGDEAFF.

The chain couples TRBV15 to TRBJ1-3; D ambiguous. The CDR3 is 14 amino acids. The germline V gene has CDR1 LNHNV and CDR2 YYDKDF (reference sequence). V lost 6 bases and J 6 bases, leaving 15 bases between the germline ends. CDR3 residues: CATSPLDEENTIYF. CDR3 DNA sequence: TGTGCCACCAGTCCCTTGGATGAAGAAAACACCATATATTTT.

The genes are TRBV19 and TRBJ2-2; D is possibly TRBD1 or TRBD2 (5 bases each). The germline CDR1 and CDR2 sequences are LNHDA and SQIVND (reference sequence). The V gene lost 8 bases and the J gene lost 0 bases, with 16 bases spanning the gap. The CDR3 extends over 16 amino acids. The CDR3: CASARWGSANTGELFF. The CDR3 nucleotides are TGTGCCAGTGCCCGGTGGGGGTCCGCGAACACCGGGGAGCTGTTTTTT. Full variable domain (missing parts from reference TRBV19 and TRBJ2-2): DGGITQSPKYLFRKEGQNVTLSCEQNLNHDAMYWYRQDPGQGLRLIYYSQIVNDFQKGDIAEGYSVSREKKESFPLTVTSAQKNPTAFYLCASARWGSANTGELFFGEGSRLTVL.

The chain joins TRBV7-2 to TRBJ2-5; 8 positions match TRBD2. The CDR3 contains 15 residues. Germline V lookup: CDR1 SGHTA, CDR2 FQGNSA. With V trimmed by 1 base and J by 5 bases, 6 bases remained unmatched. The CDR3 nucleotides read TGTGCCAGCAGCTTAGTTGCGGGGGGAGGGGAGACCCAGTACTTC. As protein: CASSLVAGGGETQYF.

The genes are TRBV4-1 and TRBJ1-1; D is uncertain. Germline V lookup: CDR1 MGHRA, CDR2 YSYEKL. The V end lost 2 bases, the J end lost 2 bases, and 15 bases lay between the germline ends. The CDR3 has 16 residues. The CDR3 loop is CASSQPNLWVNTEAFF. The CDR3 bases are TGCGCCAGCAGCCAACCAAACCTCTGGGTTAACACTGAAGCTTTCTTT.

V usage is TRBV9 and J usage is TRBJ1-6, with D perhaps matching TRBD1 (5 bases). The V gene's germline CDR1 is SGDLS and CDR2 YYNGEE. This CDR3 comprises 15 residues. V was shortened by 2 bases and J by 7 bases, with 13 bases between the two germline ends. The CDR3 bases are TGTGCCAGCAGCGTTTTGGGACTGCCAAATTCACCCCTCCACTTT. This translates into CASSVLGLPNSPLHF.

J is TRBJ2-1 and V is TRBV7-2; 9 bases fit TRBD1. Germline lookup yields CDR1 SGHTA and CDR2 FQGNSA. V gave up 5 bases and J gave up 9 bases; unmatched junction bases: 17. The CDR3 consists of 17 residues. CDR3 bases: TGTGCCAGCAGCCGCCAAGTAGGGACAGGGATTGATACTGAGCAGTTCTTC. Protein product: CASSRQVGTGIDTEQFF.

The chain carries TRBV2 and TRBJ2-1; possible D gene TRBD2, 6 bases. V lost 4 bases to trimming and J lost 8 bases, with 9 bases between them. This CDR3 has 12 residues. The germline V gene has CDR1 SNHLY and CDR2 FYNNEI. The CDR3 DNA reads TGTGCCAGCAGTGGATGGGGGGATGAGCAGTTCTTC. It specifies CASSGWGDEQFF.

The chain is built from TRBV11-2 and TRBJ2-7; tentatively, D is TRBD1 (5 bases). CDR1 is SGHAT and CDR2 is FQNNGV in the germline V gene. CDR3 length equals 11 residues. Between the trimmed V and J ends, which lost 2 bases and 8 bases, there was a span of 7 bases. The CDR3 spells CASSLTGKQYF. CDR3 sequence (DNA): TGTGCCAGCAGCTTAACAGGCAAGCAGTACTTC.

The chain combines TRBV18 with TRBJ2-7, with TRBD1 identical over 8 bases. From germline, CDR1 is KGHSH and CDR2 LQKENI. V trimming: 5 bases; J trimming: 3 bases; junction bases outside the gene matches: 15. The CDR3 length is 17 residues. The CDR3 coding sequence is TGTGCCAGCTCATTTGGGGGCCCCGGACAGGGTATCTACGAGCAGTACTTC. As protein: CASSFGGPGQGIYEQYF.

The rearrangement joins TRBV19 to TRBJ1-6, with D uncertain. This CDR3 region has 13 residues. Trimming took off 6 bases at V and 7 bases at J, with 10 bases between the two ends. From germline, CDR1 is LNHDA and CDR2 SQIVND (reference sequence). The CDR3 spells CASRPPMNSPLHF. The CDR3 coding sequence is TGTGCCAGTAGACCTCCGATGAATTCACCCCTCCACTTT.

The chain links TRBV7-9 to TRBJ2-2; D gene ambiguous. Germline CDR1 reads SEHNR; CDR2 reads FQNEAQ (reference sequence). The V and J ends lost 2 bases and 4 bases respectively, with 14 bases between them. The CDR3 has 16 amino acids. CDR3 sequence (DNA): TGTGCCAGCAGCTTATTAGGACGGCGACGCACCGGGGAGCTGTTTTTT. This encodes CASSLLGRRRTGELFF.

The chain recombines TRBV5-6 with TRBJ1-2; the D gene is possibly TRBD1 (5 bases). Germline values: CDR1 SGHDT, CDR2 YYEEEE. CDR3 length: 14 residues. V was clipped by 6 bases and J by 5 bases, with 17 bases between them. The chain's CDR3 is CASTPAGGGYGYTF. DNA for the CDR3: TGTGCCAGCACCCCGGCTGGGGGTGGATATGGCTACACCTTC.

The chain is built from TRBV30 and TRBJ1-2; 7 bases fit TRBD1. The CDR3 runs 15 residues. The J segment lost 10 bases and the V segment lost 1 base, leaving 15 bases of the junction unmatched. CDR1 and CDR2 from the germline V gene are GTSNPN and SVGIG (reference sequence). The CDR3 nucleotides read TGTGCCTGGAGTGAACCGACAGGGAGGTCGAGAGACTACACCTTC. Residues: CAWSEPTGRSRDYTF.

The rearrangement uses TRBV6-5 and TRBJ1-2; D unresolved. CDR1 MNHEY and CDR2 SVGAGI come from the germline V gene. The CDR3 contains 13 residues. With 6 bases removed from V and 2 bases from J, the gap between germline ends came to 10 bases. CDR3 protein: CASSQTGNYGYTF. The CDR3 coding sequence is TGTGCCAGCAGCCAGACGGGGAACTATGGCTACACCTTC.

V usage is TRBV11-2 and J usage is TRBJ2-5; 9 nucleotides align to TRBD1. The germline gives CDR1 SGHAT, CDR2 FQNNGV. V trimming: 2 bases; J trimming: 2 bases; junction bases outside the gene matches: 3. This CDR3 has 15 amino acids. CDR3 protein: CASSLTGGPQETQYF. The CDR3 DNA is TGTGCCAGCAGCTTAACAGGGGGCCCTCAAGAGACCCAGTACTTC.

This chain connects TRBV7-2 to TRBJ2-7; no clear D. The CDR3 has 15 residues. Germline-derived CDR1 and CDR2 are SGHTA and FQGNSA. V gave up 1 base and J gave up 6 bases, with 16 bases separating them. CDR3 residues: CASSLGAGLASEQYF. The CDR3 nucleotides are TGTGCCAGCAGCTTAGGAGCCGGGTTGGCGAGCGAGCAGTACTTC.

The CDR3 DNA reads TGTGCCAGCAGCTTAGGGCAGCCCACCGGGGAGCTGTTTTTT. Translating gives CASSLGQPTGELFF. The chain uses TRBV5-6 and TRBJ2-2, with D unresolved. The CDR3 length is 14 residues. The ends were cut back, 2 bases at V and 4 bases at J, with 9 bases in the middle. Germline V CDR1 and CDR2: SGHDT, YYEEEE.

The chain carries TRBV11-2 and TRBJ2-7; D may be TRBD1 or TRBD2 (5 bases each). V was pared by 5 bases and J by 0 bases, with 14 bases between. CDR3 size: 15 residues. Germline V CDR1 and CDR2: SGHAT, FQNNGV. The CDR3 here is CASSPWDGGSYEQYF. The DNA for the CDR3 is TGTGCCAGCAGCCCTTGGGACGGAGGCTCCTACGAGCAGTACTTC.

This clone was picked up a small number of times. The DNA for the CDR3 is TGCGCCAGCAGTGAGGCACTTGCCCAGCCCCAGCATTTT. Residues: CASSEALAQPQHF. The V gene is TRBV10-2, the J gene TRBJ1-5; D is uncertain. V gave up 2 bases and J gave up 7 bases, with 9 bases separating them. The CDR3 is made up of 13 amino acids. Germline V lookup: CDR1 WSHSY, CDR2 SAAADI.

The rearrangement links TRBV11-2 to TRBJ1-1; D may be TRBD1 (5 bases). The length of the CDR3 is 13 residues. V was cut by 4 bases and J by 4 bases, with 10 bases left in between. Germline V gene lookup returns CDR1 SGHAT and CDR2 FQNNGV. CDR3 bases: TGTGCCAGCAGCTCTGGAGGGGCCACTGAAGCTTTCTTT. This sequence encodes CASSSGGATEAFF.

The chain joins TRBV6-5 to TRBJ2-7; tentative D call: TRBD1 (5 bases). The V end lost 4 bases, the J end lost 1 base, and 11 bases lay between the germline ends. The CDR3 consists of 14 residues. The germline gives CDR1 MNHEY, CDR2 SVGAGI. The CDR3 sequence: CASSWGQSSYEQYF. The CDR3 nucleotides are TGTGCCAGCAGTTGGGGCCAGAGTTCCTACGAGCAGTACTTC.

J is TRBJ2-2 and V is TRBV7-8, with 8 bases matching TRBD1. This CDR3 spans 18 amino acids. The germline V gene has CDR1 SGHVS and CDR2 FQNEAQ. J lost 6 bases, V lost 6 bases, and 18 bases had no gene match. CDR3 DNA sequence: TGTGCCAGCAGTTCCGTCCGCAGGGGGCTTTCCCGGGCCGGGGAGCTGTTTTTT. Residues: CASSSVRRGLSRAGELFF.

This chain's CDR3 is CASRDGDQPQHF. CDR3 nucleotide sequence: TGTGCCAGCAGGGACGGTGATCAGCCCCAGCATTTT. The rearrangement links TRBV6-1 to TRBJ1-5; D gene ambiguous. Germline CDR1 reads MNHNS; CDR2 reads SASEGT. Trimming pared 6 bases from V and 5 bases from J, leaving 8 bases between. The CDR3 loop spans 12 amino acids.

The chain carries TRBV27 and TRBJ2-7, with D possibly TRBD1 on 6 matching bases. From germline, CDR1 is MNHEY and CDR2 SMNVEV (reference sequence). This CDR3 has 14 residues. Trimming left V 2 bases short and J 5 bases short, with 13 bases between. The CDR3 nucleotides are TGTGCCAGCAGTTTAACCCCAGGGGACGACGAGCAGTACTTC. It is translated as CASSLTPGDDEQYF.

This clone was counted a single time. The CDR3 reads CAVGGINQPQHF. CDR3 bases: TGTGCCGTCGGGGGTATCAATCAGCCCCAGCATTTT. The rearrangement uses TRBV6-5 and TRBJ1-5, with D perhaps TRBD1 (5 bases). Germline values: CDR1 MNHEY, CDR2 SVGAGI. The V end was cut by 11 bases, the J end by 3 bases, with 11 bases between. The CDR3 covers 12 residues.

V usage is TRBV7-2 and J usage is TRBJ1-2; D call uncertain. Trimming removed 4 bases from V and 2 bases from J, with 14 bases in between. The CDR3 is 15 residues long. The V gene's germline CDR1 is SGHTA and CDR2 FQGNSA. CDR3 in DNA: TGTGCCAGCAGCTCCGGTCTGGCGGCCAACTATGGCTACACCTTC. It translates to CASSSGLAANYGYTF.

A note on this clone: The junction departs from the called germline gene at one end, perhaps through a read error. The chain couples TRBV5-1 to TRBJ1-1; possible D gene TRBD1, 5 bases. This CDR3 contains 15 residues. Germline CDR1 and CDR2: SGHRS and YFSETQ. CDR3 in amino acids: CASSPGSGLNIEAFF. CDR3 in DNA: TGCGCCAGCAGCCCAGGGTCCGGGCTGAACATTGAAGCTTTCTTT.

This chain links TRBV19 with TRBJ1-2; D is ambiguous. The CDR3 extends over 16 amino acids. The V gene's germline CDR1 is LNHDA and CDR2 SQIVND (reference sequence). Trimming stripped 1 base from V and 6 bases from J, with 18 bases between. The CDR3 loop reads CASSIATLGERHGYTF. The CDR3 DNA sequence: TGTGCCAGTAGTATAGCGACCCTGGGAGAGAGGCATGGCTACACCTTC.